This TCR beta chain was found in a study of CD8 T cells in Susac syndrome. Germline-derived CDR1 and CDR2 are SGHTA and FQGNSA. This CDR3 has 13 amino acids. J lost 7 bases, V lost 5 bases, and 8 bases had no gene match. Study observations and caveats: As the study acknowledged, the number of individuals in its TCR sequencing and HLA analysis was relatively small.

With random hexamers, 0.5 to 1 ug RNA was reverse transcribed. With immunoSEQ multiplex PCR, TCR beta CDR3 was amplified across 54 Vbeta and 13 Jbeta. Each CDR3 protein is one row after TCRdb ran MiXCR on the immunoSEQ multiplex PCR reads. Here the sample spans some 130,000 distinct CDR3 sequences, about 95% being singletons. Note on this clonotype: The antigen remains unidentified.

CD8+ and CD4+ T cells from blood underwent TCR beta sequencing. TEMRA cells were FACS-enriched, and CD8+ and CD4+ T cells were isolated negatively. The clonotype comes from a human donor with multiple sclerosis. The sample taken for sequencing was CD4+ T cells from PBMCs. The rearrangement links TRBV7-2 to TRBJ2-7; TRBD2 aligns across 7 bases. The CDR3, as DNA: TGTGCCAGCAGCCCGGGGGGTCGAAGGGAGCAGTACTTC. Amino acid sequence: CASSPGGRREQYF.